Below, 10 T cell receptor beta chains from the same sample are listed, as sequenced in a study of T cell responses to AZD1222 COVID-19 vaccine. TCRdb keeps only in-frame clones here, not all; method: immunoSEQ multiplex PCR. Of approximately 94,000 clones listed, around 90% were seen once; the top ten hold 1.5% to 2%. This material consisted of peripheral blood, taken on day 0 of AZD1222 vaccination. These receptors originate from an adult in good health.

The chain uses TRBV11-3 and TRBJ2-5; TRBD2 matches at 8 bases. The CDR3 runs 13 residues. Trimming removed 3 bases from V and 3 bases from J; junction bases left unmatched: 0. From germline, CDR1 is SGHNT and CDR2 YENEEA. As DNA, the CDR3 is TGTGCCAGCAGCTTCGGGAGGGAAGAGACCCAGTACTTC. Its protein product is CASSFGREETQYF.

The V and J genes are TRBV6-1 and TRBJ1-1; 9 bases are a match to TRBD1. The CDR3 spans 13 residues. CDR1 and CDR2 from the germline V gene are MNHNS and SASEGT. The J segment lost 6 bases and the V segment lost 6 bases, leaving 5 bases of the junction unmatched. In DNA form, the CDR3 reads TGTGCCAGCAGGCGGGGACAGGGCGCTGAAGCTTTCTTT. The encoded protein is CASRRGQGAEAFF.

The DNA for the CDR3 is TGTGCCTGGAGTACAGCGGGGTGGACCTACGAGCAGTACTTC. Translated, it gives CAWSTAGWTYEQYF. The V call is TRBV30, the J call TRBJ2-7; 7 bases match TRBD2. Germline CDR1 reads GTSNPN; CDR2 reads SVGIG (reference sequence). V lost 2 bases to trimming and J lost 2 bases; unmatched junction nucleotides: 6. This CDR3 spans 14 amino acids.

V usage is TRBV3-1 (or the pseudogene TRBV3-2) and J usage is TRBJ2-7; D unresolved. CDR1 is LGHDT and CDR2 is YNNKEL in the germline V gene (reference sequence). The CDR3 length is 13 residues. The ends were cut back, 4 bases at V and 1 base at J, with 8 bases in the middle. The CDR3 protein is CASSLSYSYEQYF. The CDR3 DNA reads TGTGCCAGCAGCCTAAGTTATTCCTACGAGCAGTACTTC.

The chain joins TRBV7-9 to TRBJ2-7, with 9 nucleotides matching TRBD2. V trimming: 1 base; J trimming: 2 bases; junction bases outside the gene matches: 3. Germline V gene sequence: CDR1 SEHNR, CDR2 FQNEAQ (reference sequence). The CDR3 has 15 residues. The CDR3 region has the DNA TGTGCCAGCAGCTTAGAGCGGGAGGCCACCTACGAGCAGTACTTC. It specifies CASSLEREATYEQYF.

This clone occurred once. The CDR3, as DNA: TGTGCCAGCAGTTACTCAAAGGGGGCGCGGGCCACTGAAGCTTTCTTT. Amino acids: CASSYSKGARATEAFF. V usage is TRBV6-6 and J usage is TRBJ1-1; 7 bases align to TRBD1. Looked up from germline, CDR1 is MNHNY and CDR2 is SVGAGI (reference sequence). CDR3 length: 16 amino acids. Trimming removed 0 bases from V and 4 bases from J; junction bases left unmatched: 8.

This chain links TRBV5-1 with TRBJ2-2; 7 bases align to TRBD2. The CDR3 totals 15 residues. In germline, CDR1 is SGHRS, CDR2 YFSETQ. V lost 5 bases, J lost 0 bases, and 4 bases stayed unmatched. The CDR3 spells CASRRDYANTGELFF. The CDR3 nucleotides are TGCGCCAGCAGGCGGGACTACGCGAACACCGGGGAGCTGTTTTTT.

This chain links TRBV6-1 with TRBJ1-5, with unresolved D. The germline gives CDR1 MNHNS, CDR2 SASEGT. The CDR3 has 15 amino acids. Trimming removed 1 base from V and 0 bases from J, with 7 bases in between. The CDR3 reads CASSEGHYSNQPQHF. DNA of the CDR3: TGTGCCAGCAGTGAAGGACACTATAGCAATCAGCCCCAGCATTTT.

The chain carries TRBV11-2 and TRBJ2-5, with D perhaps matching TRBD2 (6 bases). The CDR3 consists of 15 residues. V lost 5 bases and J lost 5, with 18 bases in between. The germline gives CDR1 SGHAT, CDR2 FQNNGV. The CDR3 sequence is CASSKGGGRGETQYF. For the CDR3, the DNA is TGTGCCAGCAGCAAGGGTGGAGGGCGAGGGGAGACCCAGTACTTC.

This chain links TRBV9 with TRBJ2-7, with 7 nucleotides matching TRBD2. CDR3 length: 15 amino acids. Germline V gives CDR1 SGDLS, CDR2 YYNGEE. V was clipped by 0 bases and J by 2 bases; unmatched bases: 5. The CDR3: CASSVDVGGTYEQYF. CDR3 sequence (DNA): TGTGCCAGCAGCGTAGATGTGGGAGGGACCTACGAGCAGTACTTC.